These 18 T cell receptor beta chains originate from one sample sequenced in a study of cytomegalovirus exposure and HLA in healthy donors. Researchers ran the PCR with 60 Vbeta and 13 Jbeta primers. TCRdb's copy holds only in-frame clones and misses some; the assay was immunoSEQ multiplex PCR. The sample has approximately 20,000 clones. Material for sequencing was PBMCs. The receptors shown here come from a man aged 55 to 70 in good health and CMV-seropositive.

J is TRBJ2-5 and V is TRBV5-1, with D perhaps TRBD2 (6 bases). There are 14 residues in the CDR3. Per the germline V gene, CDR1 is SGHRS and CDR2 is YFSETQ. Trimming removed 0 bases at V and 1 base at J, with 7 bases between. CDR3 region: CASSLGGVQETQYF. CDR3 DNA: TGCGCCAGCAGCTTGGGGGGGGTCCAAGAGACCCAGTACTTC.

The chain joins TRBV7-6 to TRBJ1-3; 8 nucleotides line up with TRBD1. CDR1 is SGHVS and CDR2 is FNYEAQ in the germline V gene. V was clipped by 5 bases and J by 4 bases; unmatched bases: 7. This CDR3 is 15 amino acids long. The CDR3 bases are TGTGCCAGCAGCCGCGGACAGGGTCCAGGAAACACCATATATTTT. This encodes CASSRGQGPGNTIYF.

The chain has TRBV5-1 and TRBJ2-5, with TRBD1 matching over 12 bases. The CDR3 sequence is 15 residues long. Per the germline V gene, CDR1 is SGHRS and CDR2 is YFSETQ. With V trimmed by 0 bases and J by 5 bases, 2 bases remained unmatched. The CDR3 protein is CASSLAGTGGETQYF. As DNA, the CDR3 is TGCGCCAGCAGCTTGGCTGGGACAGGGGGCGAGACCCAGTACTTC.

V usage is TRBV27 and J usage is TRBJ1-1; 7 bases map to TRBD1. J was trimmed by 0 bases and V by 1 base; bases with no gene match: 5. This CDR3 contains 16 residues. Germline CDR1 and CDR2: MNHEY and SMNVEV (reference sequence). For the CDR3, the DNA is TGTGCCAGCAGTTTATGGGCGACAGGGATGAACACTGAAGCTTTCTTT. This codes for CASSLWATGMNTEAFF.

The chain employs TRBV25-1 and TRBJ2-5, with D perhaps TRBD2 (6 bases). The CDR3 loop spans 16 amino acids. V was cut by 0 bases and J by 5 bases, with 16 bases left in between. Looked up from germline, CDR1 is MGHDK and CDR2 is SYGVNS. CDR3 amino acids: CASSEYGGAFGETQYF. The CDR3 DNA reads as TGTGCCAGCAGTGAATACGGCGGGGCCTTCGGGGAGACCCAGTACTTC. The whole variable domain, remainder taken from reference TRBV25-1 and TRBJ2-5, is EADIYQTPRYLVIGTGKKITLECSQTMGHDKMYWYQQDPGMELHLIHYSYGVNSTEKGDLSSESTVSRIRTEHFPLTLESARPSHTSQYLCASSEYGGAFGETQYFGPGTRLLVL.

The chain employs TRBV18 and TRBJ2-3; possibly TRBD2 for D (5 bases). Germline assignment: CDR1 KGHSH and CDR2 LQKENI. This CDR3 comprises 16 residues. Trimming removed 3 bases from V and 0 bases from J, with 13 bases in between. This CDR3 is CASSPFPRVSTDTQYF. CDR3 coding DNA: TGTGCCAGCTCACCCTTTCCGAGGGTCAGCACAGATACGCAGTATTTT.

The CDR3 sequence is CASSIEGQGHGYTF. Written as DNA, the CDR3 is TGTGCCAGTAGTATAGAAGGACAGGGACATGGCTACACCTTC. J is TRBJ1-2 and V is TRBV19; 8 bases align to TRBD1. The CDR3 contains 14 residues. V shed 0 bases, J shed 6 bases, and the junction held 3 bases outside the gene matches. The germline V gene has CDR1 LNHDA and CDR2 SQIVND (reference sequence).

This chain links TRBV5-6 with TRBJ2-1, with D tentatively TRBD2 (6 bases). CDR1 is SGHDT and CDR2 is YYEEEE in the germline V gene. Trimming left V 2 bases short and J 5 bases short, with 17 bases between. The CDR3 extends over 16 amino acids. The CDR3 loop is CASSLWSRSGDNEQFF. CDR3 bases: TGTGCCAGCAGCTTATGGAGCCGCTCGGGGGACAATGAGCAGTTCTTC. Together with reference TRBV5-6 and TRBJ2-1, the CDR3 gives the full variable domain: DAGVTQSPTHLIKTRGQQVTLRCSPKSGHDTVSWYQQALGQGPQFIFQYYEEEERQRGNFPDRFSGHQFPNYSSELNVNALLLGDSALYLCASSLWSRSGDNEQFFGPGTRLTVL.

The chain has TRBV5-1 and TRBJ2-7; 12 positions agree with TRBD1. Trimming removed 4 bases from V and 3 bases from J; junction bases left unmatched: 5. The CDR3 length is 15 residues. Germline CDR1 SGHRS, CDR2 YFSETQ. CDR3 sequence (DNA): TGCGCCAGCAGCGCGGGACAGGGGGCATACTACGAGCAGTACTTC. This gives the protein CASSAGQGAYYEQYF.

V gene TRBV19 combines with J gene TRBJ2-7; possibly TRBD2 for D (5 bases). Germline V gene lookup returns CDR1 LNHDA and CDR2 SQIVND (reference sequence). This CDR3 has 13 residues. The V end lost 3 bases, the J end lost 6 bases, and 12 bases lay between the germline ends. The CDR3 is CASSIEGNGEQYF. DNA for the CDR3: TGTGCCAGTAGTATCGAGGGAAATGGCGAGCAGTACTTC.

The rearrangement links TRBV19 to TRBJ2-7; D may be TRBD1 (6 bases). V was cut by 5 bases and J by 2 bases, with 16 bases left in between. Germline V gene sequence: CDR1 LNHDA, CDR2 SQIVND (reference sequence). This CDR3 has 15 amino acids. CDR3 region: CASSSGAKKAYEQYF. The CDR3 DNA sequence: TGTGCCAGTAGTTCAGGGGCAAAGAAAGCCTACGAGCAGTACTTC.

This chain uses TRBV19 with TRBJ1-2; 10 bases align to TRBD1. V lost 4 bases to trimming and J lost 2 bases; unmatched junction nucleotides: 1. The CDR3 totals 14 residues. CDR1 is LNHDA, CDR2 SQIVND, per germline (reference sequence). CDR3 amino acids: CASSRDRGNYGYTF. The CDR3, as DNA: TGTGCCAGTAGTAGGGACAGGGGAAACTATGGCTACACCTTC.

The V and J genes are TRBV7-6 and TRBJ1-2; D is undetermined. The CDR3 sequence is 15 residues long. Germline V gene lookup returns CDR1 SGHVS and CDR2 FNYEAQ. V was clipped by 1 base and J by 4 bases, with 13 bases between them. The CDR3: CASSLGRAGVYGYTF. In DNA form, the CDR3 reads TGTGCCAGCAGCTTAGGGCGGGCAGGAGTCTATGGCTACACCTTC.

Of note for this clone: Additional DNA sequences in this sample encode the identical CDR3. J is TRBJ1-5 and V is TRBV18; TRBD1 agrees at 7 bases. Trimming cost V 3 bases and J 4 bases; bases outside gene matches: 0. The CDR3 covers 13 residues. Germline V gives CDR1 KGHSH, CDR2 LQKENI. The DNA of the CDR3 is TGTGCCAGCTCACCGACAGGGAATCAGCCCCAGCATTTT. Translating it yields CASSPTGNQPQHF. Combining the CDR3 with reference TRBV18 and TRBJ1-5 gives the whole variable domain NAGVMQNPRHLVRRRGQEARLRCSPMKGHSHVYWYRQLPEEGLKFMVYLQKENIIDESGMPKERFSAEFPKEGPSILRIQQVVRGDSAAYFCASSPTGNQPQHFGDGTRLSIL.

The V and J genes are TRBV18 and TRBJ1-4; D might be TRBD1 (5 bases). The V and J ends lost 2 bases and 0 bases respectively, with 10 bases between them. The CDR3 runs 16 residues. Germline lookup yields CDR1 KGHSH and CDR2 LQKENI. Here the CDR3 reads CASSPGGVATNEKLFF. The CDR3 bases are TGTGCCAGCTCACCAGGAGGGGTCGCAACTAATGAAAAACTGTTTTTT.

With regard to this clone: At one end, the junction sequence differs from germline, possibly due to a read error. The V and J genes are TRBV2 and TRBJ2-1; 14 nucleotides agree with TRBD2. The germline CDR1 and CDR2 sequences are SNHLY and FYNNEI. CDR3 length equals 12 residues. In nucleotides, the CDR3 is TGTGCCAGCATGAGACTAGCGGGAGGGCCGGTCTTC. It specifies CASMRLAGGPVF. Drawing the rest from reference TRBV2 and TRBJ2-1, the complete variable domain is EPEVTQTPSHQVTQMGQEVILRCVPISNHLYFYWYRQILGQKVEFLVSFYNNEISEKSEIFDDQFSVERPDGSNFTLKIRSTKLEDSAMYFCASMRLAGGPVFGPGTRLTVL.

The CDR3 DNA reads as TGTGCCAGTAGTATAGATCTGGGGGGAAGAACCCAGTACTTC. Its protein is CASSIDLGGRTQYF. The chain recombines TRBV19 with TRBJ2-5; tentative D call: TRBD2 (6 bases). Trimming left V 0 bases short and J 8 bases short, with 13 bases between. The CDR3 extends over 14 amino acids. CDR1 is LNHDA and CDR2 is SQIVND in the germline V gene (reference sequence).

CDR3 protein: CSVEGGTSDNEQFF. The CDR3 coding sequence is TGCAGCGTTGAAGGGGGCACGAGCGACAATGAGCAGTTCTTC. V is TRBV29-1 and J is TRBJ2-1, with D perhaps matching TRBD1 (5 bases). The CDR3 totals 14 residues. CDR1 is SQVTM, CDR2 ANQGSEA, per germline. Between the trimmed V and J ends, which lost 1 base and 5 bases, there was a span of 12 bases.